This TCR beta chain was observed in a study of T cell responses to AZD1222 COVID-19 vaccine. Study outcomes and limitations: CD4 TCRs associated with vaccination spanned spike, dominating at 160-218 and 743-854. Only a handful of AZD1222 recipients tested seropositive at baseline. The donors showed a predominance of white British ancestry and of females, with possible underestimation of clonal diversity. Repertoire sampling was restricted to post-peak T cell response timepoints.

From germline, CDR1 is KGHSH and CDR2 LQKENI. CDR3 size: 15 residues. V lost 7 bases, J lost 2 bases, and 12 bases lay in between. Regarding this clone: Antigen unknown.

Sequenced by immunoSEQ multiplex PCR; TCRdb stores in-frame clones only, minus some. The data hold 95,000 to 150,000 clones, with around 91% observed a single time. The sequenced sample was peripheral blood, obtained on day 0 of MenACWY control vaccination. The receptor was isolated from an adult in good health. The gene calls are TRBV18 and TRBJ2-6; D unclear. The CDR3 region is CASYYPGPGANVLTF. The CDR3 DNA sequence: TGTGCCAGCTACTACCCAGGACCTGGGGCCAACGTCCTGACTTTC.